Following are 17 T cell receptor beta chains from one sample sequenced in a study of OX40 agonist ivuxolimab in advanced cancers. The protocol was immunoSEQ multiplex PCR, while the TCRdb copy is restricted to in-frame clones and leaves out a portion. The sample lists tens of thousands of clones, over 80% occurring once. Sequenced here: CD4+ or CD8+ T cells sorted from blood, sampled in a trial of the OX40 agonist ivuxolimab. The receptors were sampled from an adult with an advanced solid tumor such as melanoma, head and neck, liver or kidney cancer.

This clone showed up just a few times. V usage is TRBV7-3 and J usage is TRBJ1-2; TRBD1 is a possible D gene (5 bases). Trimming stripped 5 bases from V and 4 bases from J, with 14 bases between. Germline CDR1 reads SGHTA; CDR2 reads FQGTGA. The CDR3 contains 14 residues. The CDR3 protein is CASSPNPGGYGYTF. In nucleotides, the CDR3 is TGTGCCAGCAGCCCGAATCCTGGGGGCTATGGCTACACCTTC.

The V gene is TRBV12-5, the J gene TRBJ2-3, with D hard to call. Germline V lookup: CDR1 LGHNT, CDR2 FRNRAP. The CDR3 has 14 residues. Trimming removed 7 bases from V and 0 bases from J, with 11 bases in between. The CDR3 DNA reads TGTGCTAGTGCCTTCGGATCTAGCACAGATACGCAGTATTTT. It translates to CASAFGSSTDTQYF.

This chain joins TRBV27 and TRBJ2-1, with 14 bases identical to TRBD2. The length of the CDR3 is 18 residues. Losses at the gene ends were 10 bases for V and 6 bases for J; bases not matched to a gene: 17. The germline gives CDR1 MNHEY, CDR2 SMNVEV (reference sequence). The CDR3 bases are TGTGCCAAAACAGGGTATTACGGGACTAGCGGGAGATGCAATGAGCAGTTCTTC. Its translation is CAKTGYYGTSGRCNEQFF.

The rearrangement joins TRBV29-1 to TRBJ2-2; D unclear. The ends were cut back, 5 bases at V and 2 bases at J, with 9 bases in the middle. The germline V gene has CDR1 SQVTM and CDR2 ANQGSEA. This CDR3 contains 13 residues. Here the CDR3 DNA reads TGCAGCGTTCTGGCAGACAACACCGGGGAGCTGTTTTTT. Residues: CSVLADNTGELFF.

The genes are TRBV4-1 and TRBJ2-5; D is possibly TRBD1 (6 bases). This CDR3 is 15 amino acids long. The germline gives CDR1 MGHRA, CDR2 YSYEKL. V lost 0 bases to trimming and J lost 5 bases, with 13 bases between them. CDR3 nucleotides: TGCGCCAGCAGCCAAGATCCACAGGGAGACGAGACCCAGTACTTC. It specifies CASSQDPQGDETQYF.

The chain recombines TRBV7-2 with TRBJ2-7, with a possible D match to TRBD2 (6 bases). Trimming removed 1 base from V and 1 base from J, with 11 bases in between. The CDR3 covers 15 residues. Germline CDR1 is SGHTA and CDR2 is FQGNSA. CDR3 sequence: CASSLVSAGSYEQYF. In DNA form, the CDR3 reads TGTGCCAGCAGCTTAGTCAGTGCGGGGTCCTACGAGCAGTACTTC.

The CDR3 region has the DNA TGTGCCAGCAGTTCTGGACTAGCGGGACACCACAATGAGCAGTTCTTC. Protein: CASSSGLAGHHNEQFF. This chain uses TRBV7-9 with TRBJ2-1; TRBD2 matches 12 bases. The germline gives CDR1 SEHNR, CDR2 FQNEAQ (reference sequence). The V segment lost 6 bases and the J segment 5 bases; nucleotides outside the gene matches: 8. The CDR3 contains 16 residues.

The CDR3 sequence is CASSLGGQGQETQYF. The CDR3 nucleotides are TGTGCCAGCAGCTTAGGGGGGCAGGGCCAAGAGACCCAGTACTTC. V and J are TRBV7-3 and TRBJ2-5; D assignment may be TRBD1 or TRBD2 (6 bases each). The CDR3 contains 15 residues. V gave up 2 bases and J gave up 1 base, with 11 bases separating them. Germline-derived CDR1 and CDR2 are SGHTA and FQGTGA. The variable domain in full, with the rest retrieved from reference TRBV7-3 and TRBJ2-5, is GAGVSQTPSNKVTEKGKYVELRCDPISGHTALYWYRQSLGQGPEFLIYFQGTGAADDSGLPNDRFFAVRPEGSVSTLKIQRTERGDSAVYLCASSLGGQGQETQYFGPGTRLLVL.

The chain combines TRBV20-1 with TRBJ1-2; a weak D match, TRBD1 (5 bases). The CDR3 has 11 amino acids. Germline values: CDR1 DFQATT, CDR2 SNEGSKA (reference sequence). V was shortened by 1 base and J by 6 bases, with 6 bases between the two germline ends. The CDR3 sequence: CSARVGHGYTF. The CDR3 nucleotides are TGCAGTGCTAGAGTGGGGCATGGCTACACCTTC.

The chain carries TRBV9 and TRBJ2-7; perhaps D is TRBD1 or TRBD2 (5 bases each). The germline CDR1 and CDR2 sequences are SGDLS and YYNGEE. This CDR3 is 15 amino acids long. Trimming took 0 bases from V and 4 from J, leaving 14 bases between them. The CDR3 DNA follows: TGTGCCAGCAGCGTAGGTGGAGTGTGGGGGTACGAGCAGTACTTC. It is translated as CASSVGGVWGYEQYF.

The V and J genes are TRBV11-2 and TRBJ2-7, with no clear D. This CDR3 is built from 14 residues. CDR1 and CDR2 from the germline V gene are SGHAT and FQNNGV. Trimming cost V 5 bases and J 0 bases, with 11 bases left between them. The CDR3 region has the DNA TGTGCCAGCAGCACCTACACCCACTCCTACGAGCAGTACTTC. Amino acid sequence: CASSTYTHSYEQYF.

The sample holds one count of this clone. The gene calls are TRBV7-8 and TRBJ2-5; D is unclear. The CDR3 totals 14 residues. The germline CDR1 and CDR2 sequences are SGHVS and FQNEAQ. V lost 1 base and J lost 1, with 7 bases in between. CDR3 loop: CASSLVQFQETQYF. The CDR3 DNA sequence: TGTGCCAGCAGCTTAGTACAGTTCCAAGAGACCCAGTACTTC. Together with reference TRBV7-8 and TRBJ2-5, the CDR3 gives the full variable domain: GAGVSQSPRYKVAKRGQDVALRCDPISGHVSLFWYQQALGQGPEFLTYFQNEAQLDKSGLPSDRFFAERPEGSVSTLKIQRTQQEDSAVYLCASSLVQFQETQYFGPGTRLLVL.

This clone was seen only once. The J gene is TRBJ2-2, the V gene TRBV19; possible D gene TRBD1, 6 bases. V was trimmed by 4 bases and J by 6 bases, leaving 18 bases between them. The length of the CDR3 is 16 residues. Germline V gene lookup returns CDR1 LNHDA and CDR2 SQIVND (reference sequence). The CDR3 is CASSTPAGVVAGELFF. The CDR3 bases are TGTGCCAGTAGTACCCCTGCAGGGGTGGTAGCCGGGGAGCTGTTTTTT.

The rearrangement links TRBV27 to TRBJ2-1, with D perhaps assigned TRBD1 or TRBD2 (5 bases each). Trimming shortened V by 3 bases and J by 8 bases, and 8 bases separated the two germline ends. This CDR3 region has 12 residues. The germline V gene encodes CDR1 MNHEY and CDR2 SMNVEV (reference sequence). CDR3 region: CASSFGTHEQFF. The CDR3 coding sequence is TGTGCCAGCAGTTTCGGGACCCATGAGCAGTTCTTC.

The chain uses TRBV9 and TRBJ1-6; TRBD1 matches 7 bases. V trimming: 1 base; J trimming: 6 bases; junction bases outside the gene matches: 13. In germline, CDR1 is SGDLS, CDR2 YYNGEE. This CDR3 region has 18 residues. CDR3 residues: CASSVTTREGAGNSPLHF. The CDR3 DNA follows: TGTGCCAGCAGCGTAACAACAAGGGAGGGGGCTGGTAATTCACCCCTCCACTTT.

This clone was observed a single time. The J gene is TRBJ2-1, the V gene TRBV2; D might be TRBD1 (6 bases). Germline lookup yields CDR1 SNHLY and CDR2 FYNNEI. There are 15 residues in the CDR3. V was cut by 6 bases and J by 0 bases, with 12 bases left in between. CDR3 in amino acids: CASRMDSSSYNEQFF. The CDR3 DNA is TGTGCCAGCAGAATGGACAGTAGCTCCTACAATGAGCAGTTCTTC.

The J gene is TRBJ2-7, the V gene TRBV7-9; the match to TRBD2 covers 8 bases. V was pared by 4 bases and J by 1 base, with 15 bases of the junction left unmatched. Germline CDR1 reads SEHNR; CDR2 reads FQNEAQ (reference sequence). The CDR3 consists of 18 residues. CDR3 amino acids: CASSSPGGPQDQSYEQYF. In DNA, the CDR3 is TGTGCCAGCAGCTCACCGGGAGGGCCCCAGGACCAGTCCTACGAGCAGTACTTC.